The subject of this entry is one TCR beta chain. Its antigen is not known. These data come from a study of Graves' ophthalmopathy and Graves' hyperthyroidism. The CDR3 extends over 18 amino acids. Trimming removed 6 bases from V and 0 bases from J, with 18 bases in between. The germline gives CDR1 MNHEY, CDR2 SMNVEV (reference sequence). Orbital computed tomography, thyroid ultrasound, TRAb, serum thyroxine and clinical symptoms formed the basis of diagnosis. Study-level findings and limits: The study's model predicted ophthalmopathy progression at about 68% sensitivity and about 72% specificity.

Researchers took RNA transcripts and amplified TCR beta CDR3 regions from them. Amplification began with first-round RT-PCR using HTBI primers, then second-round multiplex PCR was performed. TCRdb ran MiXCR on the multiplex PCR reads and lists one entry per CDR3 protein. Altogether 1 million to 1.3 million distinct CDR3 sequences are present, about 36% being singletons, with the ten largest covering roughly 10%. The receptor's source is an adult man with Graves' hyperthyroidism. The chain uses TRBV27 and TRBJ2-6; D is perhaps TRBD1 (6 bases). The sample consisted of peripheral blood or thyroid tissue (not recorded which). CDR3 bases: TGTGCCAGCAGGCTCTCCTCGGACAGTTTCTCTGGGGCCAACGTCCTGACTTTC. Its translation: CASRLSSDSFSGANVLTF.